What follows are 11 T cell receptor beta chains derived from one specimen sequenced in a study of blood T cell repertoires in COVID-19 (dated by TCRdb to the early 2020s). Receptor libraries were prepared by the immunoSEQ multiplex PCR assay. TCRdb took this table from immuneACCESS and kept in-frame rearrangements with V and J called. Such tables lack part of the clones; where checked against another copy, unresolved V genes explain under half of the gap, and the rest is unexplained. The sample table shows 150,000 or so clones, and roughly 90% are seen once. Approximately 6.6% of the sample comes from the top ten. What was sequenced was PBMCs or T cells enriched from blood (not recorded which). The receptors originated from a woman between 50 and 59 years old who had recovered from COVID-19.

CDR3 region: CASSPELIDGDTIYF. In DNA, the CDR3 is TGTGCCAGCTCACCCGAGCTAATTGACGGAGACACCATATATTTT. The genes are TRBV18 and TRBJ1-3, with D unclear. V lost 3 bases and J lost 8, with 17 bases in between. The CDR3 contains 15 residues. Germline V gene lookup returns CDR1 KGHSH and CDR2 LQKENI.

The chain couples TRBV18 to TRBJ2-3; 7 bases align to TRBD1. V dropped 3 bases and J dropped 4; count of bases not matched to a gene: 13. In germline, CDR1 is KGHSH, CDR2 LQKENI. The CDR3 spans 17 residues. CDR3 sequence (DNA): TGTGCCAGCTCACCGATGGCGACAGGGAATGGCGCAGATACGCAGTATTTT. As protein: CASSPMATGNGADTQYF.

The V call is TRBV11-3, the J call TRBJ2-2, with D possibly TRBD2 on 7 matching bases. V was trimmed by 5 bases and J by 5 bases, leaving 15 bases between them. CDR1 and CDR2 from the germline V gene are SGHNT and YENEEA. CDR3 length equals 15 residues. CDR3: CASSRSRGATGELFF. CDR3 DNA sequence: TGTGCCAGCAGCAGATCCCGGGGGGCTACCGGGGAGCTGTTTTTT.

The gene calls are TRBV6-2 or TRBV6-3 and TRBJ2-5, with D possibly being TRBD2 (5 bases). Trimming took 2 bases from V and 0 from J, leaving 22 bases between them. Looked up from germline, CDR1 is MNHEY and CDR2 is SVGEGT. The CDR3 has 19 residues. The CDR3, as DNA: TGTGCCAGCAGTTACCCCGACGAGGCTAGGACTTCGGACCAAGAGACCCAGTACTTC. It specifies CASSYPDEARTSDQETQYF.

This sequence joins TRBV7-6 and TRBJ1-5; D is unresolved. V gave up 5 bases and J gave up 2 bases, with 16 bases separating them. This CDR3 contains 16 residues. Per the germline V gene, CDR1 is SGHVS and CDR2 is FNYEAQ. DNA of the CDR3: TGTGCCAGCAGCCCTAGAGGCGGCAGAGGCAATCAGCCCCAGCATTTT. Its translation is CASSPRGGRGNQPQHF. Together with reference TRBV7-6 and TRBJ1-5, the CDR3 gives the full variable domain: GAGVSQSPRYKVTKRGQDVALRCDPISGHVSLYWYRQALGQGPEFLTYFNYEAQQDKSGLPNDRFSAERPEGSISTLTIQRTEQRDSAMYRCASSPRGGRGNQPQHFGDGTRLSIL.

The rearrangement joins TRBV2 to TRBJ2-2; 12 bases fit TRBD2. This CDR3 has 15 residues. With V trimmed by 6 bases and J by 6 bases, 5 bases remained unmatched. Germline CDR1 and CDR2: SNHLY and FYNNEI. CDR3 coding DNA: TGTGCCAGCAGGCCCCTAGCGGGGGGGCCCGGGGAGCTGTTTTTT. The encoded protein is CASRPLAGGPGELFF.

This clone has a single count. The chain is built from TRBV4-2 and TRBJ1-6; TRBD1 is a possible D gene (5 bases). Germline V gene sequence: CDR1 LGHNA, CDR2 YNFKEQ. The CDR3 is 15 amino acids. With 0 bases removed from V and 6 bases from J, the gap between germline ends came to 9 bases. The DNA of the CDR3 is TGTGCCAGCAGCCAAGATAAACAGGTTAATTCACCCCTCCACTTT. It yields the protein CASSQDKQVNSPLHF.

The chain is built from TRBV10-1 and TRBJ1-2; D might be TRBD1 (6 bases). Per germline, CDR1 WNHNN and CDR2 SYGVQD (reference sequence). The CDR3 totals 14 residues. The CDR3 nucleotides read TGCGCTTTAGAGTGGCAGGGGTACAACTATGGCTACACCTTC. Its translation is CALEWQGYNYGYTF.

Only one count was recorded for this clone. The V call is TRBV5-5, the J call TRBJ2-2; unclear D gene. This CDR3 contains 14 residues. CDR1 SGHKS and CDR2 YYEKEE come from the germline V gene (reference sequence). V lost 4 bases and J 6 bases, leaving 13 bases between the germline ends. CDR3 in DNA: TGTGCCAGCAGCCGTAGTCGGTCCCCCGGGGAGCTGTTTTTT. This sequence encodes CASSRSRSPGELFF.

This chain links TRBV18 with TRBJ2-7; the D is unclear. Per germline, CDR1 KGHSH and CDR2 LQKENI. Trimming removed 2 bases at V and 3 bases at J, with 8 bases between. CDR3 size: 13 residues. The CDR3 DNA reads as TGTGCCAGCTCACCAACGATCAGCTACGAGCAGTACTTC. Its protein product is CASSPTISYEQYF.

This rearrangement joins TRBV7-3 to TRBJ1-2; D ambiguous. Deletions cut 0 bases from V and 4 bases from J, with 15 bases between. Per germline, CDR1 SGHTA and CDR2 FQGTGA. The CDR3 totals 16 residues. This CDR3 is CASSLTSGGRSYGYTF. The CDR3 DNA reads as TGTGCCAGCAGCTTAACTTCAGGTGGCAGGTCCTATGGCTACACCTTC.